Described below is a single T cell receptor (beta chain) sequence and its context. Its specificity is unknown. Using immunoSEQ multiplex PCR, the repertoire was profiled, and TCRdb retains in-frame clones only, with some absent. The repertoire has tens of thousands of clones, 78% of them found once; the top ten carry less than 7.5%. This CDR3 is built from 16 residues. The V gene's germline CDR1 is LNHNV and CDR2 YYDKDF (reference sequence). V lost 5 bases and J 0 bases, leaving 14 bases between the germline ends. This sample stems from a study of radiation and T cells in renal cell carcinoma. General study results and limits: In blood, top tumor clones expanded by 2 weeks, shrinking by 4.

Time point meaning: baseline pretreatment blood. The treatment denotes: 15 Gy SBRT to primary tumor, nephrectomy 4 weeks later. Radiation-treated patients gave blood at baseline, week 2 and week 4. Here the sequenced sample was blood, taken from a patient whose treatment included radiotherapy and nephrectomy. The TCR was taken from a man aged 55 to 69 with renal cell carcinoma. This chain joins TRBV15 and TRBJ2-1; D is unresolved. CDR3 DNA: TGTGCCACCAGCGGATCCTCTAGAATCTCCTACAATGAGCAGTTCTTC. This sequence encodes CATSGSSRISYNEQFF.